Below are 19 T cell receptor beta chains sequenced from a single sample in a study of blood T cells in healthy people across ages. Primed by a sample-barcoded 5' primer and a J-beta primer mix, a second PCR proceeded for roughly 6 to 12 cycles. TCRdb itself ran the 5' RACE reads through MiXCR, one entry per CDR3 protein. The table includes roughly 1.4 million distinct CDR3 sequences, roughly 64% detected once. Sample: blood. These receptors originate from a man in his late teens or twenties in good health.

Only one count was recorded for this clonotype. The chain couples TRBV6-5 to TRBJ1-5; 9 bases fit TRBD1. Germline-derived CDR1 and CDR2 are MNHEY and SVGAGI. The trim removed 4 bases at V and 2 bases at J, leaving 6 bases unmatched. The CDR3 is 16 amino acids. The CDR3 DNA reads as TGTGCCAGCAGTTCCAAACAGGGGGCGGGCAATCAGCCCCAGCATTTT. Amino acid sequence: CASSSKQGAGNQPQHF.

This chain uses TRBV12-3 or TRBV12-4 with TRBJ1-3; the D gene is possibly TRBD1 (6 bases). The CDR3 consists of 15 residues. The V and J ends lost 6 bases and 0 bases respectively, with 12 bases between them. The CDR3 sequence: CASRDTGYSGNTIYF. The CDR3 bases are TGTGCCAGCAGAGATACAGGGTACTCTGGAAACACCATATATTTT.

On this clonotype itself: Relative to the germline gene, one junction end is altered; a read error may explain this. The chain uses TRBV9 and TRBJ2-5; 8 bases line up with TRBD2. From germline, CDR1 is SGDLS and CDR2 YYNGEE. The CDR3 consists of 17 residues. This CDR3 is CAGSAGGMGLGGETQYF. The DNA of the CDR3 is TGTGCCGGCAGCGCCGGAGGGATGGGACTAGGGGGAGAGACCCAGTACTTC.

This chain connects TRBV28 to TRBJ1-4; TRBD1 matches at 7 bases. CDR3 length: 13 residues. Germline V gives CDR1 MDHEN, CDR2 SYDVKM. Trimming cost V 8 bases and J 5 bases; bases outside gene matches: 5. This chain's CDR3 is CASRQGVNEKLFF. The CDR3 region has the DNA TGTGCCAGCCGACAGGGCGTCAATGAAAAACTGTTTTTT.

The rearrangement links TRBV24-1 to TRBJ1-2, with D possibly being TRBD1 (6 bases). The CDR3 is 15 residues long. Trimming took off 2 bases at V and 8 bases at J, with 17 bases between the two ends. CDR1 and CDR2 (germline): KGHDR, SFDVKD. The DNA of the CDR3 is TGTGCCACCAGTGATTGGGACACCCAGGCGGAAGGCTACACCTTC. Amino acids: CATSDWDTQAEGYTF.

This clonotype was recorded only once. The chain has TRBV20-1 and TRBJ1-2; no firm D call. Trimming removed 6 bases from V and 5 bases from J, with 22 bases in between. This CDR3 spans 15 amino acids. Germline values: CDR1 DFQATT, CDR2 SNEGSKA (reference sequence). The CDR3, as DNA: TGCAGTGCCACCCCTTCAGGCAGGAGCGGGTATGGCTACACCTTC. Residues: CSATPSGRSGYGYTF.

The CDR3 loop reads CATIASGSGDTQYF. The CDR3 DNA reads TGTGCCACCATAGCAAGCGGGAGCGGTGATACGCAGTATTTT. The rearrangement uses TRBV18 and TRBJ2-3; 8 nucleotides agree with TRBD2. This CDR3 is built from 14 residues. Germline V gives CDR1 KGHSH, CDR2 LQKENI. J lost 6 bases, V lost 10 bases, and 12 bases had no gene match.

The rearrangement joins TRBV27 to TRBJ1-1; no reliable D call. This CDR3 comprises 14 residues. The V end lost 4 bases, the J end lost 4 bases, and 13 bases lay between the germline ends. CDR1 is MNHEY and CDR2 is SMNVEV in the germline V gene (reference sequence). The CDR3 protein is CASSSRPLGTEAFF. In DNA, the CDR3 is TGTGCCAGCAGTTCCCGACCCCTAGGCACTGAAGCTTTCTTT.

The chain joins TRBV6-2 or TRBV6-3 to TRBJ2-3, with unresolved D. Germline loops: CDR1 MNHEY, CDR2 SVGEGT. Trimming took 7 bases from V and 0 from J, leaving 8 bases between them. The length of the CDR3 is 13 residues. The CDR3 region has the DNA TGTGCCAGCATTACGGATAGCACAGATACGCAGTATTTT. Translated: CASITDSTDTQYF.

This chain uses TRBV7-8 with TRBJ2-7; 8 bases are shared with TRBD2. V dropped 10 bases and J dropped 0; count of bases not matched to a gene: 5. This CDR3 contains 13 residues. The germline gives CDR1 SGHVS, CDR2 FQNEAQ. CDR3 residues: CATAGTSSYEQYF. In nucleotides, the CDR3 is TGTGCCACCGCCGGGACTAGCTCCTACGAGCAGTACTTC.

The gene calls are TRBV3-1 and TRBJ2-7, with 8 bases that match TRBD2. Losses at the gene ends were 0 bases for V and 3 bases for J; bases not matched to a gene: 4. The CDR3 runs to 15 residues. CDR1 and CDR2 (germline): LGHDT, YNNKEL (reference sequence). The DNA for the CDR3 is TGTGCCAGCAGCCAAGATCTGGGACTAGTCTACGAGCAGTACTTC. It translates to CASSQDLGLVYEQYF.

The J gene is TRBJ2-2, the V gene TRBV29-1; D is unresolved. CDR3 length: 12 amino acids. The ends were cut back, 3 bases at V and 4 bases at J, with 6 bases in the middle. In germline, CDR1 is SQVTM, CDR2 ANQGSEA. The CDR3 nucleotides are TGCAGCGTTGAGTGGTCCACCGGGGAGCTGTTTTTT. Residues: CSVEWSTGELFF.

V and J are TRBV25-1 and TRBJ1-2; 12 bases line up with TRBD1. This CDR3 contains 17 residues. The germline CDR1 and CDR2 sequences are MGHDK and SYGVNS. The ends lost 6 bases at V and 3 bases at J; junction bases unmatched: 11. CDR3 DNA sequence: TGTGCCAGCAGAGAGACCGGGACAGGGGGCCCTCACTATGGCTACACCTTC. Translation gives CASRETGTGGPHYGYTF.

J is TRBJ2-3 and V is TRBV15, with D perhaps matching TRBD2 (5 bases). Germline V gives CDR1 LNHNV, CDR2 YYDKDF (reference sequence). The CDR3 consists of 16 residues. V shed 1 base and J shed 0 bases, with 11 bases lying between them. The CDR3 coding sequence is TGTGCCACCAGCAGAGTCAGCGGAACTAGCACAGATACGCAGTATTTT. Residues: CATSRVSGTSTDTQYF.

The CDR3 sequence is CASSATGTGVSYEQYF. DNA for the CDR3: TGTGCCAGCAGTGCCACCGGGACAGGGGTATCCTACGAGCAGTACTTC. The V and J genes are TRBV25-1 and TRBJ2-5, with TRBD1 matching 10 bases. The J call may be faulty, since TRBJ2-7 better matches the DNA end. Germline V lookup: CDR1 MGHDK, CDR2 SYGVNS. This CDR3 has 16 residues.

V is TRBV7-2 and J is TRBJ2-5; D is possibly TRBD2 (5 bases). CDR1 is SGHTA, CDR2 FQGNSA, per germline. The CDR3 extends over 11 amino acids. V was clipped by 6 bases and J by 13 bases, with 15 bases between them. The CDR3 DNA reads as TGTGCCAGCAGTTCGACCCGACGGGGGTACTTC. It is translated as CASSSTRRGYF.

The chain has TRBV28 and TRBJ2-7; 11 bases are shared with TRBD2. The CDR3 totals 16 residues. V lost 5 bases, J lost 0 bases, and 6 bases stayed unmatched. Germline V gene data show CDR1 as MDHEN and CDR2 as SYDVKM. CDR3 loop: CASSPLAGGRSYEQYF. The DNA for the CDR3 is TGTGCCAGCAGTCCCTTAGCGGGAGGGCGCTCCTACGAGCAGTACTTC.

In DNA form, the CDR3 reads TGTGCCAGCAGCCTCTCCCGAGGGGGCGGATATGGCTACACCTTC. The encoded protein is CASSLSRGGGYGYTF. The chain carries TRBV5-6 and TRBJ1-2; TRBD1 matches at 7 bases. Germline-derived CDR1 and CDR2 are SGHDT and YYEEEE. The CDR3 is made up of 15 amino acids. Trimming took 4 bases from V and 5 from J; bases not matched to a gene: 11.

This clonotype was seen only once. The chain links TRBV12-3 or TRBV12-4 to TRBJ2-5, with 7 bases that match TRBD1. V lost 5 bases and J lost 3; bases outside the gene matches: 3. The CDR3 contains 13 residues. CDR3 nucleotide sequence: TGTGCCAGCAGTAACGACAGGGAAGAGACCCAGTACTTC. Its translation: CASSNDREETQYF.